This T cell receptor beta chain comes out of a study of CD8+ T cells in alopecia areata. Documented treatment: oral pan-JAK inhibitor, 5-10 mg twice daily. Sequencing templates came from extracted RNA that was reverse transcribed into cDNA. Data came from immunoSEQ multiplex PCR; TCRdb stores just in-frame clones and leaves some out. Altogether under 200,000 clones are present, 50% to 70% being singletons, with the ten largest covering 0.91%. Trimming removed 4 bases from V and 6 bases from J, with 10 bases in between. There are 12 residues in the CDR3. Looked up from germline, CDR1 is SQVTM and CDR2 is ANQGSEA.

The sample consisted of CD4+ T cells sorted from blood, taken at week 4, from a patient treated with tofacitinib. The rearrangement joins TRBV29-1 to TRBJ2-1, with D hard to call. This TCR came from a human donor with alopecia areata. This CDR3 reads CSVGEGINEQFF. The CDR3 nucleotides read TGCAGCGTTGGAGAAGGTATCAATGAGCAGTTCTTC.